These T cell receptor beta chains were read from a single sample in a study of T cell changes during pregnancy in multiple sclerosis. Method: immunoSEQ multiplex PCR; TCRdb's copy keeps in-frame clones and lacks some. This sample has approximately 63,000 clones, with 80% to 95% found just once. The specimen comprised peripheral blood, sampled in the third trimester of pregnancy. These receptors all come from a female donor in good health, enrolled as a control in a pregnancy study. CDR3s include the opening cysteine and the closing phenylalanine or tryptophan. Fields, in order: V gene, clone size, D gene, J gene, CDR3 DNA, CDR3 protein. A D gene is named only where the DNA matches it firmly. Expanded clones are given a class, and other clones once, few, many or no size at all.

v_gene: TRBV19
abundance: NA
d_gene: NA
j_gene: TRBJ1-2
CDR3nt: TGTGCCAGTAGAACAGAGAACAGCCTATCTAACTATGGCTACACCTTC
CDR3aa: CASRTENSLSNYGYTF

v_gene: TRBV27
abundance: NA
d_gene: TRBD2
j_gene: TRBJ2-1
CDR3nt: TGTGCCAGCAGTTCGGGAGGCTTCTACAATGAGCAGTTCTTC
CDR3aa: CASSSGGFYNEQFF

v_gene: TRBV27
abundance: NA
d_gene: TRBD1
j_gene: TRBJ1-5
CDR3nt: TGTGCCAGCAGTTACGGGACAGGGGTTGATCAGCCCCAGCATTTT
CDR3aa: CASSYGTGVDQPQHF

v_gene: TRBV18
abundance: NA
d_gene: NA
j_gene: TRBJ1-5
CDR3nt: TGTGCCAGCTCACCACAGGGGAATCAGCCCCAGCATTTT
CDR3aa: CASSPQGNQPQHF

v_gene: TRBV7-2
abundance: NA
d_gene: TRBD2
j_gene: TRBJ2-3
CDR3nt: TGTGCCAGCAGCTTACAAGCGGGGGGCACAGATACGCAGTATTTT
CDR3aa: CASSLQAGGTDTQYF

v_gene: TRBV18
abundance: few
d_gene: TRBD2
j_gene: TRBJ2-7
CDR3nt: TGTGCCAGCTCACCCCCCGGGACTAGCGGCTCCTACGAGCAGTACTTC
CDR3aa: CASSPPGTSGSYEQYF

v_gene: TRBV11-2
abundance: NA
d_gene: NA
j_gene: TRBJ2-3
CDR3nt: TGTGCCAGCAGCTTAGGTGGGGCATCTAGCACAGATACGCAGTATTTT
CDR3aa: CASSLGGASSTDTQYF

v_gene: TRBV27
abundance: NA
d_gene: TRBD2
j_gene: TRBJ2-7
CDR3nt: TGTGCCAGCAGTACGAGGACTAGCGGGAGCCGCGAGCAGTACTTC
CDR3aa: CASSTRTSGSREQYF

v_gene: TRBV6-1
abundance: NA
d_gene: NA
j_gene: TRBJ1-4
CDR3nt: TGTGCCAGCAGACACCTTGGTGAAAAACTGTTTTTT
CDR3aa: CASRHLGEKLFF

v_gene: TRBV6-4
abundance: NA
d_gene: TRBD2
j_gene: TRBJ2-1
CDR3nt: TGTGCCAGCCGCCGAGAAGCGGGGGGGCCCTATGAGCAGTTCTTC
CDR3aa: CASRREAGGPYEQFF

v_gene: TRBV19
abundance: NA
d_gene: NA
j_gene: TRBJ2-2
CDR3nt: TGTGCCAGTACCCTCGGACACATCGGCAACACCGGGGAGCTGTTTTTT
CDR3aa: CASTLGHIGNTGELFF

v_gene: TRBV18
abundance: NA
d_gene: NA
j_gene: TRBJ1-2
CDR3nt: TGTGCCAGCTCACCTATCGGCGGCTCAACGGGTGGCTACACCTTC
CDR3aa: CASSPIGGSTGGYTF

v_gene: TRBV7-6
abundance: few
d_gene: TRBD2
j_gene: TRBJ2-7
CDR3nt: TGTGCCAGCAGCTTAGGGCTAGCGGGAGAGACCTACGAGCAGTACTTC
CDR3aa: CASSLGLAGETYEQYF

v_gene: TRBV7-2
abundance: NA
d_gene: NA
j_gene: TRBJ2-5
CDR3nt: TGTGCCAGCAGCTTAGGGCTAGCTTTAGAGACCCAGTACTTC
CDR3aa: CASSLGLALETQYF

v_gene: TRBV5-1
abundance: NA
d_gene: TRBD1
j_gene: TRBJ2-2
CDR3nt: TGCGCCAGCACCCCCCAGGGGGCCGGCACCGGGGAGCTGTTTTTT
CDR3aa: CASTPQGAGTGELFF

v_gene: TRBV13
abundance: NA
d_gene: TRBD1
j_gene: TRBJ2-5
CDR3nt: TGTGCCAGCAGCTCGATCCGGGACAGGGGAAAGCAAGAGACCCAGTACTTC
CDR3aa: CASSSIRDRGKQETQYF

v_gene: TRBV2
abundance: NA
d_gene: NA
j_gene: TRBJ2-7
CDR3nt: TGTGCCAGCAGACAGGACAGATCAGGTACCTACGAGCAGTACTTC
CDR3aa: CASRQDRSGTYEQYF

v_gene: TRBV5-5
abundance: NA
d_gene: TRBD2
j_gene: TRBJ2-7
CDR3nt: TGTGCCAGCAGCACCGGACTAGCGGTCGGGCTCGAGCAGTACTTC
CDR3aa: CASSTGLAVGLEQYF

v_gene: TRBV11-2
abundance: few
d_gene: NA
j_gene: TRBJ1-1
CDR3nt: TGTGCCAGCAGCCCCGAAGGGGTAGCTTTCTTT
CDR3aa: CASSPEGVAFF

v_gene: TRBV10-3
abundance: NA
d_gene: NA
j_gene: TRBJ1-2
CDR3nt: TGTGCCATCAGTGAGTCGCTAGGGGTCTATGGCTACACCTTC
CDR3aa: CAISESLGVYGYTF

v_gene: TRBV2
abundance: NA
d_gene: NA
j_gene: TRBJ1-2
CDR3nt: TGTGCCAGCACGCGGGTAGGCGGCTACACCTTC
CDR3aa: CASTRVGGYTF

v_gene: TRBV30
abundance: NA
d_gene: NA
j_gene: TRBJ1-1
CDR3nt: TGTGCCTGGAGCGTAGGCCGGACCGGGGGCACTGAAGCTTTCTTT
CDR3aa: CAWSVGRTGGTEAFF

v_gene: TRBV5-1
abundance: NA
d_gene: NA
j_gene: TRBJ2-7
CDR3nt: TGCGCCAGCAGCTTCAGGGGTTACGAGCAGTACTTC
CDR3aa: CASSFRGYEQYF

v_gene: TRBV4-2
abundance: NA
d_gene: NA
j_gene: TRBJ1-2
CDR3nt: TGTGCCAGCAGCCAGACCGGGCAGGGTGTAAACTATGGCTACACCTTC
CDR3aa: CASSQTGQGVNYGYTF